This TCR beta chain was observed in a study of blood T cells in healthy people across ages. Study observations and caveats: What prevented conclusive comparison of naive and antigen-experienced cells was that PBMCs were unsorted.

Alongside a J-beta primer mix, a sample-barcoded 5' primer served in a second PCR lasting roughly 7 to 12 cycles. Every sample produced at least 2.5 million CDR3-containing paired-end reads. TCRdb re-derived calls from the 5' RACE reads in MiXCR, one entry per CDR3 protein. The sample carries 590,000 or so distinct CDR3 sequences, about 30% recorded once. The CDR3 is 17 amino acids. Trimming cost V 1 base and J 0 bases; bases outside gene matches: 8. Germline V gene lookup returns CDR1 SGHTA and CDR2 FQGNSA. This clonotype was picked up many times. Its antigen is not identified. The specimen sequenced was blood. This TCR derives from a woman aged 80 or over in good health. The gene calls are TRBV7-2 and TRBJ2-7, with TRBD2 identical over 8 bases. This CDR3 is CASSLGPSGLISYEQYF. As DNA, the CDR3 is TGTGCCAGCAGCTTAGGGCCTAGCGGGCTGATCTCCTACGAGCAGTACTTC.